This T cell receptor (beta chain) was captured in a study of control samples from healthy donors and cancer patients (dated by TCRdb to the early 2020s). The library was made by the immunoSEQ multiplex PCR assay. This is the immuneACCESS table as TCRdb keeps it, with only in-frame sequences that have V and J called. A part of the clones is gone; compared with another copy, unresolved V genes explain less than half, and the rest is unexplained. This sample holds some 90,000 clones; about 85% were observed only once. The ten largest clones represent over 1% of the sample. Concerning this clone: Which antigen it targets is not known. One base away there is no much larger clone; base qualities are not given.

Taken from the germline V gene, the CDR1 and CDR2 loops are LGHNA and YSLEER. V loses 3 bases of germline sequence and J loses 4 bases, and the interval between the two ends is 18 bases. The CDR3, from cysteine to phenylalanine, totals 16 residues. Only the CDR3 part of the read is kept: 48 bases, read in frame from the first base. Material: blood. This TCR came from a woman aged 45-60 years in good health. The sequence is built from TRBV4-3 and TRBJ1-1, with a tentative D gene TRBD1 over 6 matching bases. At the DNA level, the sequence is TGCGCCAGCAGCCACAATGTTAACAGGGAGGGCACTGAAGCTTTCTTT. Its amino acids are CASSHNVNREGTEAFF.